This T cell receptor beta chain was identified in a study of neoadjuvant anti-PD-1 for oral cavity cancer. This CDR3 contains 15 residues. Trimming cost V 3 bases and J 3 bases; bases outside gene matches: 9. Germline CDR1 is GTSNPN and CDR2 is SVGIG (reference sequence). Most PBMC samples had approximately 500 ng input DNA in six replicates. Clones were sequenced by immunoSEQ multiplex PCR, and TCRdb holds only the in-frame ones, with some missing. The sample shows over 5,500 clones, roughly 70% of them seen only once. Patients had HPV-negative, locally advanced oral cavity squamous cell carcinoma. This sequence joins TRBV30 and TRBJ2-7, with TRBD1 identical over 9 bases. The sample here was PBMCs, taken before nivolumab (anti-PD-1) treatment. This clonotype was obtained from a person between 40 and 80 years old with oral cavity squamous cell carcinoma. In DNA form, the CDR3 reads TGTGCCTGGAGCCCGGGACAGGGAATAGTCTACGAGCAGTACTTC. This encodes CAWSPGQGIVYEQYF.